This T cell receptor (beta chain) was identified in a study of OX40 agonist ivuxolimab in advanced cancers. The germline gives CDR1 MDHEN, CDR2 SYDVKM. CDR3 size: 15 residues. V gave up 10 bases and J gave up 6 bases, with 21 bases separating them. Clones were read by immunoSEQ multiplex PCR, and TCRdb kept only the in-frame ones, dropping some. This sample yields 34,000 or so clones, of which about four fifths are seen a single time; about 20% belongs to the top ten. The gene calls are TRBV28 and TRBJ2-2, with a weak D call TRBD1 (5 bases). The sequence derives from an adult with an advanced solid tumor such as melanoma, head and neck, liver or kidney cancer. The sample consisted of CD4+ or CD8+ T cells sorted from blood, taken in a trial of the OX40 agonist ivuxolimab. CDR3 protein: CAIQAPRALSGELFF. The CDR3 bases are TGTGCCATCCAGGCCCCCAGGGCACTCTCCGGGGAGCTGTTTTTT.